This is a list of T cell receptor beta chains from one sample in a study of shared clonotypes between healthy human individuals. Profiled with immunoSEQ multiplex PCR; TCRdb holds only in-frame clones, not every one. This table holds roughly 500,000 clones, 79% found once. What was sequenced was PBMCs. These receptor sequences come from a woman aged 40 to 50 in good health. Some clones in this sample may be carry-over from other donors' samples. The CDR3 runs from the conserved cysteine through the conserved F or W. D genes are given only for firm matches. The size of a clone is reported for some rows only, either as once, few or many, or as a class for expanded clones.

D | J | length | V | size | DNA | CDR3
NA | TRBJ1-2 | 14 | TRBV5-4 | once | TGTGCCAGCAGCTTGGAGACAGAGAACTATGGCTACACCTTC | CASSLETENYGYTF
TRBD1 | TRBJ2-7 | 14 | TRBV28 | NA | TGTGCCAGCGGTCAGGACAGGGAGGAAGGCGAGCAGTACTTC | CASGQDREEGEQYF
TRBD1 | TRBJ2-2 | 15 | TRBV5-1 | NA | TGCGCCAGCAGGGGTGAGACAGGGGTGACCGGGGAGCTGTTTTTT | CASRGETGVTGELFF
TRBD2 | TRBJ2-7 | 14 | TRBV6-5 | NA | TGTGCCAGCAGTTACGTAGCGGGCAACTACGAGCAGTACTTC | CASSYVAGNYEQYF
NA | TRBJ1-5 | 16 | TRBV7-2 | NA | TGTGCCAGCGCCCTTCAGGCAGGGGCTGTCAATCAGCCCCAGCATTTT | CASALQAGAVNQPQHF
TRBD2 | TRBJ2-3 | 17 | TRBV5-5 | many | TGTGCCAGCAGCCAGGGGGTAGCGGGAGCTTGGACAGATACGCAGTATTTT | CASSQGVAGAWTDTQYF
NA | TRBJ2-1 | 14 | TRBV14 | NA | TGTGCCAGCAGCCAAGGGGGTTCCTACAATGAGCAGTTCTTC | CASSQGGSYNEQFF
NA | TRBJ2-3 | 15 | TRBV5-4 | NA | TGTGCCAGCAGCTTGGGAGGGGGACGCACAGATACGCAGTATTTT | CASSLGGGRTDTQYF
NA | TRBJ1-2 | 16 | TRBV11-2 | NA | TGTGCCAGCAGCTACCATCGGACGGTGGACAACTATGGCTACACCTTC | CASSYHRTVDNYGYTF
TRBD1 | TRBJ2-1 | 15 | TRBV2 | NA | TGTGCCAGCAGTGCCGACAGGGGGAACTACAATGAGCAGTTCTTC | CASSADRGNYNEQFF
NA | TRBJ1-1 | 12 | TRBV7-9 | NA | TGTGCCAGCAGCTTTCGTAACACTGAAGCTTTCTTT | CASSFRNTEAFF
NA | TRBJ2-2 | 12 | TRBV6-4 | NA | TGTGCCAGCAGTGACTTCGCCGGGGAGCTGTTTTTT | CASSDFAGELFF
NA | TRBJ2-7 | 12 | TRBV6-1 | NA | TGTGCCAGCAGTGACGGTACCTACGAGCAGTACTTC | CASSDGTYEQYF
NA | TRBJ2-7 | 16 | TRBV15 | once | TGTGCCACCAGCAGAGATTTTGGCAGGAGTACCTACGAGCAGTACTTC | CATSRDFGRSTYEQYF
NA | TRBJ1-5 | 14 | TRBV19 | NA | TGTGCCACCCTCCGAGGGAGCGACTTCAGTTCCCAGCATTTT | CATLRGSDFSSQHF
TRBD2 | TRBJ2-3 | 13 | TRBV6-1 | NA | TGTGCCAGCAGTGCGGGACTAGCGGATACGCAGTATTTT | CASSAGLADTQYF
NA | TRBJ2-7 | 14 | TRBV5-1 | NA | TGCGCCAGCAGCCCTCAGCGGAGCTCCTACGAGCAGTACTTC | CASSPQRSSYEQYF
NA | TRBJ1-2 | 12 | TRBV28 | NA | TGTGCCACCTGCAGGGACTCCTATGGCTACACCTTC | CATCRDSYGYTF
NA | TRBJ1-2 | 16 | TRBV7-2 | once | TGTGCCAGCAGCCCGCAAGGGGGAAGGGGTAACTATGGCTACACCTTC | CASSPQGGRGNYGYTF
NA | TRBJ1-1 | 14 | TRBV7-2 | NA | TGTGCCAGCAGCCCGGGACGGCAGAACACTGAAGCTTTCTTT | CASSPGRQNTEAFF
NA | TRBJ2-7 | 14 | TRBV30 | NA | TGTGCCTGGAGTGTACTGCAGGGGCCCCACGAGCAGTACTTC | CAWSVLQGPHEQYF
NA | TRBJ1-5 | 14 | TRBV28 | NA | TGTGCCAGCAGTTGGGCGGGGACGAATCAGCCCCAGCATTTT | CASSWAGTNQPQHF
TRBD2 | TRBJ2-1 | 14 | TRBV4-2 | NA | TGTGCCAGCAGCCAAGAGAGGGCGGGAGCGAGGCAGTTCTTC | CASSQERAGARQFF
TRBD1 | TRBJ2-4 | 16 | TRBV19 | NA | TGTGCCAGTAGTCCCCGACAGGGCGGCCAAAGAAACATTCAGTACTTC | CASSPRQGGQRNIQYF
TRBD2 | TRBJ2-1 | 17 | TRBV4-1 | NA | TGCGCCAGCAGCCAAGGAGGGGGACTAGCGAGATACAATGAGCAGTTCTTC | CASSQGGGLARYNEQFF
TRBD1 | TRBJ2-7 | 13 | TRBV29-1 | NA | TGCAGCGCCCTGGACAGGTCAACCTACGAGCAGTACTTC | CSALDRSTYEQYF
TRBD1 | TRBJ2-5 | 16 | TRBV5-1 | NA | TGCGCCAGCAGCAACCAAGGACCGGGACAGGGAGAGACCCAGTACTTC | CASSNQGPGQGETQYF
NA | TRBJ1-1 | 12 | TRBV29-1 | few | TGCAGCGTTGAAGGGGCTGCCGGTGAAGCTTTCTTT | CSVEGAAGEAFF
NA | TRBJ2-2 | 15 | TRBV27 | once | TGTGCCAGCAGTTTATCGAGGGTCTCCACCGGGGAGCTGTTTTTT | CASSLSRVSTGELFF
NA | TRBJ2-2 | 16 | TRBV28 | NA | TGTGCCAGCAGCCAACCGACCCTAGGGGTAACCGGGGAGCTGTTTTTT | CASSQPTLGVTGELFF
TRBD1 | TRBJ1-5 | 17 | TRBV4-1 | once | TGCGCCAGCAGCCAAGGGAGGCAGGGGGTTTTCAATCAGCCCCAGCATTTT | CASSQGRQGVFNQPQHF
TRBD1 | TRBJ2-3 | 16 | TRBV5-4 | NA | TGTGCCAGCAGCGCCACTTCAGGGGGCGCGGGAGATACGCAGTATTTT | CASSATSGGAGDTQYF
NA | TRBJ2-5 | 15 | TRBV7-9 | NA | TGTGCCAGCAGCCGTCCCGGCGACGGTCAAGAGACCCAGTACTTC | CASSRPGDGQETQYF
TRBD1 | TRBJ2-3 | 15 | TRBV7-9 | NA | TGTGCCAGCAGCTTAGTACAGGGGGGACGGGATACGCAGTATTTT | CASSLVQGGRDTQYF
NA | TRBJ1-4 | 13 | TRBV10-3 | NA | TGTGCCATCGGACGGCCAGGGGATGAAAAACTGTTTTTT | CAIGRPGDEKLFF
NA | TRBJ1-1 | 11 | TRBV27 | NA | TGTGCCAGCAGTTCACAAGGGGAAGCTTTCTTT | CASSSQGEAFF
NA | TRBJ2-1 | 15 | TRBV4-1 | NA | TGCGCCAGCAGCCAAGGAGAACGGATCAACAATGAGCAGTTCTTC | CASSQGERINNEQFF
NA | TRBJ1-2 | 15 | TRBV18 | NA | TGTGCCAGCTCACCCACGGGGAGCCCCCTTGACGGCTACACCTTC | CASSPTGSPLDGYTF
TRBD1 | TRBJ2-5 | 14 | TRBV5-6 | NA | TGTGCCAGCAGCAAACCAGGGGGCCAAGAGACCCAGTACTTC | CASSKPGGQETQYF
NA | TRBJ2-7 | 13 | TRBV11-3 | few | TGTGCCAGCAGCCAGGGACCATTCGCCGAGCAGTACTTC | CASSQGPFAEQYF
NA | TRBJ2-1 | 14 | TRBV19 | NA | TGTGCCAGTAGTATAGCGGTCTCCTACAATGAGCAGTTCTTC | CASSIAVSYNEQFF
TRBD2 | TRBJ2-7 | 15 | TRBV19 | NA | TGTGCCAGTAGTACATCCAGGGCCAGCGGGGGCGAGCAGTACTTC | CASSTSRASGGEQYF
NA | TRBJ2-5 | 18 | TRBV7-2 | NA | TGTGCCAGCAGCTTAAGGGCCAGACTAGCTTCGAGGGGGGAGACCCAGTACTTC | CASSLRARLASRGETQYF